This TCR beta chain comes out of a study of breast tumors, draining lymph nodes, adjacent tissues. Samples came from axillary lymph nodes draining the breast cancer. TCRdb re-analysed the multiplex PCR reads in MiXCR, keeping a single row per CDR3 protein. This sample carries 200,000 or so distinct CDR3 sequences, 31% of them seen once, and the ten largest clones take about 4.3%. Germline CDR1 is PRHDT and CDR2 is FYEKMQ (reference sequence). CDR3 length: 11 residues. V was pared by 4 bases and J by 6 bases, with 6 bases between. The specimen was axillary lymph node tissue. This clonotype was sampled from a female donor with breast cancer. Some clones in this sample may be carry-over from other donors' samples. This rearrangement joins TRBV13 to TRBJ1-1; D is undetermined. CDR3 sequence (DNA): TGTGCCAGCAGCTCCGAGTCTGAAGCTTTCTTT. Protein: CASSSESEAFF. Full variable domain (missing parts from reference TRBV13 and TRBJ1-1): AAGVIQSPRHLIKEKRETATLKCYPIPRHDTVYWYQQGPGQDPQFLISFYEKMQSDKGSIPDRFSAQQFSDYHSELNMSSLELGDSALYFCASSSESEAFFGQGTRLTVV.